This passage covers 26 T cell receptor beta chains from one sample sequenced in a study of identical twins. A single record per CDR3 protein comes from TCRdb applying MiXCR to the 5' RACE reads. The table lists 1.5 million to 2 million distinct CDR3 sequences, around a third of them singletons, with approximately 0.29% in the top ten. Material for sequencing was cord blood. Receptor source: a newborn girl in good health.

V gene TRBV28 combines with J gene TRBJ1-5, with a possible D match to TRBD1 (6 bases). Per germline, CDR1 MDHEN and CDR2 SYDVKM. The CDR3 spans 16 residues. V lost 8 bases and J lost 7, with 24 bases in between. CDR3 DNA: TGTGCCAGCCAGAGGTTAGGGCAGGGGCGAGGGCAGCCCCAGCATTTT. It translates to CASQRLGQGRGQPQHF.

This clonotype appeared a single time. The chain couples TRBV6-1 to TRBJ2-3; no reliable D call. V was pared by 7 bases and J by 8 bases, with 16 bases between. Germline CDR1 is MNHNS and CDR2 is SASEGT. The CDR3 is 13 amino acids. This chain's CDR3 is CASTTQVKGTQYF. In DNA, the CDR3 is TGTGCCAGCACCACTCAGGTCAAAGGTACGCAGTATTTT.

V usage is TRBV6-1 and J usage is TRBJ2-1, with D maybe TRBD1 (7 bases). This CDR3 contains 14 residues. CDR1 is MNHNS and CDR2 is SASEGT in the germline V gene. The V gene lost 7 bases and the J gene lost 1 base, with 11 bases spanning the gap. Here the CDR3 DNA reads TGTGCCAGCACCAGGGGGGCATCCTACAATGAGCAGTTCTTC. It encodes CASTRGASYNEQFF.

This chain joins TRBV20-1 and TRBJ2-7; TRBD2 agrees at 7 bases. With 0 bases clipped from V and 1 base from J, the junction kept 6 bases outside the gene matches. Germline values: CDR1 DFQATT, CDR2 SNEGSKA (reference sequence). The CDR3 has 15 amino acids. For the CDR3, the DNA is TGCAGTGCTAGAGATGACGCTAGCGGATCCTACGAGCAGTACTTC. This translates into CSARDDASGSYEQYF.

This clonotype turned up a few times. The rearrangement joins TRBV18 to TRBJ1-1; 8 nucleotides agree with TRBD1. The CDR3 has 13 amino acids. The J segment lost 6 bases and the V segment lost 2 bases, leaving 2 bases of the junction unmatched. Per germline, CDR1 KGHSH and CDR2 LQKENI. The CDR3 nucleotides read TGTGCCAGCTCACCAAAACAGGGGGCTGAAGCTTTCTTT. Its protein is CASSPKQGAEAFF.

The chain joins TRBV5-1 to TRBJ2-1; 11 nucleotides line up with TRBD2. The CDR3 loop spans 15 amino acids. The V and J ends lost 1 base and 9 bases, in that order; junction bases with no gene match: 6. Germline loops: CDR1 SGHRS, CDR2 YFSETQ. The CDR3, as DNA: TGCGCCAGCAGCTTGACTAGCGGGAGTTTAGGTGAGCAGTTCTTC. Its protein product is CASSLTSGSLGEQFF.

The rearrangement joins TRBV5-1 to TRBJ2-1; tentatively, D is TRBD2 (5 bases). V lost 3 bases, J lost 6 bases, and 22 bases lay in between. Germline V gene data show CDR1 as SGHRS and CDR2 as YFSETQ. This CDR3 comprises 17 residues. This CDR3 is CASSYGGEVRYGNEQFF. DNA of the CDR3: TGCGCCAGCAGCTATGGAGGTGAGGTGCGGTATGGCAATGAGCAGTTCTTC.

The table lists this clonotype with a count of one. The junction does not match germline at one end; this may be a read error. This chain joins TRBV12-3 or TRBV12-4 and TRBJ2-3, with 8 bases identical to TRBD2. The CDR3 runs 16 residues. CDR3 sequence: CVSSPGTRGLSDTQYF. The CDR3 DNA is TGTGTCAGCAGTCCTGGGACTAGAGGGTTGTCCGATACGCAGTATTTT.

As concerns this clonotype: One end of the junction fails to match germline, which may point to a read error. The chain recombines TRBV4-1 with TRBJ2-3; a weak D match, TRBD2 (5 bases). Germline V gives CDR1 MGHRA, CDR2 YSYEKL. This CDR3 contains 15 residues. The CDR3 nucleotides are TGCGCCAGCAGCCGTCGGGGATCTAGCACAGATACGCGGTATTTT. It codes for CASSRRGSSTDTRYF.

This clonotype was counted between two and nine times. The CDR3 DNA sequence: TGTGCCAGCAGCTTAAGGTTGGCCGCCAGCTACACCTTC. Translated, it gives CASSLRLAASYTF. The chain has TRBV13 and TRBJ1-2; the D is unclear. This CDR3 region has 13 residues. V was cut by 2 bases and J by 9 bases, with 13 bases left in between. Germline V CDR1 and CDR2: PRHDT, FYEKMQ (reference sequence).

This clonotype was seen a handful of times. The chain links TRBV3-1 to TRBJ2-7; perhaps TRBD1 as D (8 bases). The CDR3 length is 13 residues. The V and J ends lost 6 bases and 3 bases respectively, with 12 bases between them. The germline V gene encodes CDR1 LGHDT and CDR2 YNNKEL (reference sequence). This CDR3 is CASRHRGGYEQYF. CDR3 bases: TGTGCCAGCAGGCACAGGGGGGGCTACGAGCAGTACTTC.

This clonotype was recorded many times. CDR3 in amino acids: CASSSYRGQETQYF. DNA for the CDR3: TGTGCCAGCAGCTCGTACAGGGGGCAAGAGACCCAGTACTTC. This rearrangement joins TRBV28 to TRBJ2-5, with TRBD1 matching over 8 bases. This CDR3 has 14 residues. The germline CDR1 and CDR2 sequences are MDHEN and SYDVKM. Trimming at V came to 6 bases and at J to 2 bases, leaving 5 bases not matched to a gene.

This sequence joins TRBV6-5 and TRBJ2-1, with D maybe TRBD1 (6 bases). Germline assignment: CDR1 MNHEY and CDR2 SVGAGI. The V end was cut by 2 bases, the J end by 5 bases, with 10 bases between. This CDR3 region has 14 residues. The CDR3 region has the DNA TGTGCCAGCAGTTACGGGGACAACCACAATGAGCAGTTCTTC. Encoded protein: CASSYGDNHNEQFF.

This clonotype showed up just a few times. This sequence joins TRBV7-8 and TRBJ2-3; D remains unclear. Germline values: CDR1 SGHVS, CDR2 FQNEAQ. V was shortened by 5 bases and J by 6 bases, with 12 bases between the two germline ends. The CDR3 spans 13 residues. In nucleotides, the CDR3 is TGTGCCAGCAGCCCTCTACACGGGGATACGCAGTATTTT. Translated, it gives CASSPLHGDTQYF.

The chain has TRBV27 and TRBJ2-2, with no clear D. The CDR3 loop spans 12 amino acids. V was trimmed by 2 bases and J by 8 bases, leaving 6 bases between them. Germline lookup yields CDR1 MNHEY and CDR2 SMNVEV (reference sequence). The CDR3 DNA is TGTGCCAGCAGTTTAACCATGGGGGAGCTGTTTTTT. Translated: CASSLTMGELFF.

The chain is built from TRBV3-1 and TRBJ1-5, with a weak D call TRBD1 (5 bases). Trimming took 1 base from V and 7 from J, leaving 11 bases between them. This CDR3 has 14 amino acids. From germline, CDR1 is LGHDT and CDR2 YNNKEL (reference sequence). CDR3 nucleotides: TGTGCCAGCAGCCAAGTGGGGGATGGGCAGCCCCAGCATTTT. As protein: CASSQVGDGQPQHF.

As for this clonotype: One base away lies a much larger clone, so this may be a sequencing read error. The chain links TRBV5-1 to TRBJ2-5; the D is unclear. The DNA end is a closer match to TRBJ2-7, so the J assignment may be wrong. Looked up from germline, CDR1 is SGHRS and CDR2 is YFSETQ. The CDR3 extends over 15 amino acids. In DNA form, the CDR3 reads TGCGCCAGCAGCGCTGACCCGGAAAAAAGCTACGAGCAGTACTTC. Translated, it gives CASSADPEKSYEQYF.

The V gene is TRBV9, the J gene TRBJ2-3, with a possible D match to TRBD2 (5 bases). The CDR3 runs 18 residues. Trimming shortened V by 0 bases and J by 0 bases, and 17 bases separated the two germline ends. CDR1 and CDR2 from the germline V gene are SGDLS and YYNGEE. The CDR3 nucleotides read TGTGCCAGCAGCGTAGTTTGGGGAGCGGCCTTTAGCACAGATACGCAGTATTTT. As protein: CASSVVWGAAFSTDTQYF.

The V gene is TRBV25-1, the J gene TRBJ1-1; unclear D gene. The germline V and J ends were trimmed by 1 base and 1 base, with 10 bases remaining between them. This CDR3 contains 15 residues. Germline V CDR1 and CDR2: MGHDK, SYGVNS. CDR3 loop: CASSEFIGENTEAFF. The CDR3 bases are TGTGCCAGCAGTGAATTTATCGGCGAGAACACTGAAGCTTTCTTT.

V gene TRBV27 combines with J gene TRBJ2-3; D might be TRBD1 (6 bases). V gave up 5 bases and J gave up 5 bases, with 11 bases separating them. CDR3 length: 13 amino acids. Germline V CDR1 and CDR2: MNHEY, SMNVEV (reference sequence). The CDR3 DNA reads TGTGCCAGCAGTGCAATCAGGGGAGATACGCAGTATTTT. Protein product: CASSAIRGDTQYF.

The CDR3 loop is CSASMTGAGSAEAFF. The CDR3 region has the DNA TGCAGTGCTAGCATGACAGGGGCAGGATCTGCTGAAGCTTTCTTT. The chain links TRBV20-1 to TRBJ1-1, with TRBD1 identical over 8 bases. This CDR3 has 15 amino acids. The germline V gene has CDR1 DFQATT and CDR2 SNEGSKA (reference sequence). With 3 bases clipped from V and 6 bases from J, the junction kept 12 bases outside the gene matches.

There are many counts of this clonotype. This chain joins TRBV5-1 and TRBJ2-3; D is unresolved. The CDR3 contains 14 residues. Germline V lookup: CDR1 SGHRS, CDR2 YFSETQ. V lost 0 bases to trimming and J lost 2 bases, with 7 bases between them. The DNA for the CDR3 is TGCGCCAGCAGCTTGGACCAGATCACAGATACGCAGTATTTT. It specifies CASSLDQITDTQYF.

The sample holds a few counts of this clonotype. The rearrangement links TRBV14 to TRBJ2-5; D gene unclear. V was clipped by 3 bases and J by 5 bases, with 10 bases between them. This CDR3 is built from 13 residues. Germline V gene sequence: CDR1 SGHDN, CDR2 FVKESK. The CDR3 bases are TGTGCCAGCAGCCATCGGGTTGAGGAGACCCAGTACTTC. Its protein product is CASSHRVEETQYF.

The CDR3 DNA follows: TGTGCCAGCAGCCCCTTTGGACTTTACACAGATACGCAGTATTTT. It is translated as CASSPFGLYTDTQYF. This sequence joins TRBV7-6 and TRBJ2-3; a possible D gene is TRBD2 (5 bases). Germline-derived CDR1 and CDR2 are SGHVS and FNYEAQ. The V end lost 5 bases, the J end lost 2 bases, and 14 bases lay between the germline ends. CDR3 length equals 15 residues.

The chain couples TRBV15 to TRBJ1-2; D might be TRBD1 (6 bases). The CDR3 has 13 residues. Germline loops: CDR1 LNHNV, CDR2 YYDKDF (reference sequence). The V gene lost 6 bases and the J gene lost 7 bases, with 15 bases spanning the gap. This chain's CDR3 is CATSRGLEGGYTF. CDR3 in DNA: TGTGCCACCAGTAGGGGGTTGGAAGGTGGCTACACCTTC.

The chain recombines TRBV18 with TRBJ2-3, with no clear D. The CDR3 contains 14 residues. Germline CDR1 and CDR2: KGHSH and LQKENI. With 3 bases removed from V and 2 bases from J, the gap between germline ends came to 9 bases. DNA for the CDR3: TGTGCCAGCTCACCGCGGAAACACACAGATACGCAGTATTTT. Translation: CASSPRKHTDTQYF. Drawing the rest from reference TRBV18 and TRBJ2-3, the complete variable domain is NAGVMQNPRHLVRRRGQEARLRCSPMKGHSHVYWYRQLPEEGLKFMVYLQKENIIDESGMPKERFSAEFPKEGPSILRIQQVVRGDSAAYFCASSPRKHTDTQYFGPGTRLTVL.